These 14 T cell receptor beta chains share one sample of origin, sequenced in a study of PD-1 blockade in classical Hodgkin lymphoma. Relapse was seen in all patients after autologous stem cell transplantation, and brentuximab vedotin exposure was variable. Libraries were prepared by immunoSEQ multiplex PCR; TCRdb keeps only in-frame clonotypes and omits some of them. The data hold more than 140,000 clones, with under 85% observed a single time. This material consisted of peripheral blood mononuclear cells (PBMCs), taken before the second cycle of nivolumab. These receptors came from a human donor with classical Hodgkin lymphoma.

V gene TRBV7-9 combines with J gene TRBJ2-1, with 10 bases matching TRBD2. Per germline, CDR1 SEHNR and CDR2 FQNEAQ (reference sequence). CDR3 length: 18 amino acids. V was clipped by 4 bases and J by 6 bases; unmatched bases: 15. In DNA, the CDR3 is TGTGCCAGCAGCTCACATCAAGCCGGGACTAGCGCCTTCAATGAGCAGTTCTTC. Translation: CASSSHQAGTSAFNEQFF.

This chain joins TRBV29-1 and TRBJ2-5; D is ambiguous. This CDR3 has 10 residues. V shed 7 bases and J shed 3 bases, with 6 bases lying between them. CDR1 and CDR2 from the germline V gene are SQVTM and ANQGSEA. The DNA of the CDR3 is TGCAGCGCCCAGGAAGAGACCCAGTACTTC. As protein: CSAQEETQYF.

The chain carries TRBV29-1 and TRBJ1-2, with D tentatively TRBD1 (5 bases). The V gene lost 2 bases and the J gene lost 8 bases, with 15 bases spanning the gap. Germline V gives CDR1 SQVTM, CDR2 ANQGSEA. CDR3 length: 13 amino acids. CDR3 in amino acids: CSVELPGGSGYTF. Here the CDR3 DNA reads TGCAGCGTTGAACTCCCCGGGGGATCGGGCTACACCTTC.

Remarks on this clone: This clone may be a read error of a much larger clone one base away. This specimen includes other DNA sequences encoding the same CDR3. The CDR3, as DNA: TGTGCCAGCACCTACGGGGGATATTTTTATGGCTACACCTTC. Protein: CASTYGGYFYGYTF. This rearrangement joins TRBV21-1 to TRBJ1-2. TRBV21-1 is given as a pseudogene. The CDR3 consists of 14 residues.

The chain links TRBV19 to TRBJ2-2, with TRBD1 matching over 11 bases. The germline CDR1 and CDR2 sequences are LNHDA and SQIVND (reference sequence). This CDR3 contains 15 residues. With V trimmed by 3 bases and J by 7 bases, 4 bases remained unmatched. The DNA of the CDR3 is TGTGCCAGTAGTATGGACAGGGGGCTCGGCGGGGAGCTGTTTTTT. Encoded protein: CASSMDRGLGGELFF.

The chain joins TRBV7-6 to TRBJ2-3, with 11 bases aligning to TRBD2. The CDR3 has 18 amino acids. Germline assignment: CDR1 SGHVS and CDR2 FNYEAQ. The V segment lost 0 bases and the J segment 3 bases; nucleotides outside the gene matches: 8. Here the CDR3 DNA reads TGTGCCAGCAGCTTAGCGCCGGCTAGCGGGGGGAGAACAGATACGCAGTATTTT. It codes for CASSLAPASGGRTDTQYF.

The chain is built from TRBV5-1 and TRBJ2-5; 10 bases line up with TRBD2. The ends lost 4 bases at V and 2 bases at J; junction bases unmatched: 5. The CDR3 totals 15 residues. Germline loops: CDR1 SGHRS, CDR2 YFSETQ. CDR3 sequence: CASSPRTSGQETQYF. For the CDR3, the DNA is TGCGCCAGCAGCCCAAGGACTAGCGGACAAGAGACCCAGTACTTC.

This clone was found a few times. The J gene is TRBJ2-1, the V gene TRBV6-5; D is perhaps TRBD2 (5 bases). V was shortened by 4 bases and J by 3 bases, with 10 bases between the two germline ends. Looked up from germline, CDR1 is MNHEY and CDR2 is SVGAGI. The CDR3 sequence is 14 residues long. In DNA, the CDR3 is TGTGCCAGCAGTTTCAGCGGAGACTACAATGAGCAGTTCTTC. Its translation is CASSFSGDYNEQFF.

This clone came up a few times. The chain joins TRBV2 to TRBJ1-1, with 8 bases matching TRBD1. Germline V gene data show CDR1 as SNHLY and CDR2 as FYNNEI. Trimming cost V 7 bases and J 13 bases; bases outside gene matches: 17. The CDR3 has 14 amino acids. The CDR3 bases are TGTGCCAGCAAATACAGGGGGATCTACGGGGAGGGTTTCTTT. Its protein product is CASKYRGIYGEGFF.

This chain links TRBV6-4 with TRBJ1-6; D is uncertain. The CDR3 sequence is 13 residues long. V was shortened by 3 bases and J by 5 bases, with 5 bases between the two germline ends. Germline V gene sequence: CDR1 MRHNA, CDR2 SNTAGT. The DNA for the CDR3 is TGTGCCAGCAGTGAGAGGGATAATTCACCCCTCCACTTT. Its protein is CASSERDNSPLHF.

The V and J genes are TRBV18 and TRBJ1-1; D perhaps matches TRBD1 (6 bases). The CDR3 length is 15 residues. The ends were cut back, 2 bases at V and 1 base at J, with 11 bases in the middle. The germline V gene encodes CDR1 KGHSH and CDR2 LQKENI. The CDR3 region is CASSPVRGRNTEAFF. CDR3 DNA: TGTGCCAGCTCACCAGTCAGGGGCAGGAACACTGAAGCTTTCTTT.

The chain is built from TRBV25-1 and TRBJ2-7; 10 nucleotides align to TRBD1. J was trimmed by 5 bases and V by 8 bases; bases with no gene match: 6. This CDR3 is built from 13 residues. CDR1 is MGHDK, CDR2 SYGVNS, per germline. CDR3 sequence: CASQSGTGDEQYF. Written as DNA, the CDR3 is TGTGCCAGCCAATCCGGGACAGGGGACGAGCAGTACTTC.

A single count supports this clone. The rearrangement uses TRBV7-8 and TRBJ1-1, with D uncertain. The CDR3 runs to 14 residues. V lost 5 bases to trimming and J lost 0 bases, with 10 bases between them. Germline CDR1 reads SGHVS; CDR2 reads FQNEAQ. CDR3 sequence (DNA): TGTGCCAGCAGCCCCGCAGAGATGAACACTGAAGCTTTCTTT. The encoded protein is CASSPAEMNTEAFF. Drawing the rest from reference TRBV7-8 and TRBJ1-1, the complete variable domain is GAGVSQSPRYKVAKRGQDVALRCDPISGHVSLFWYQQALGQGPEFLTYFQNEAQLDKSGLPSDRFFAERPEGSVSTLKIQRTQQEDSAVYLCASSPAEMNTEAFFGQGTRLTVV.

V gene TRBV19 combines with J gene TRBJ2-7, with 9 bases that match TRBD1. The CDR3 has 17 residues. CDR1 LNHDA and CDR2 SQIVND come from the germline V gene (reference sequence). After removal of 3 bases from V and 6 bases from J, the junction contained 15 bases not matched to a gene. CDR3 amino acids: CASSMIGSGQGKREQYF. CDR3 coding DNA: TGTGCCAGTAGTATGATTGGTTCGGGACAGGGTAAACGCGAGCAGTACTTC.